These 21 T cell receptor beta chains share one sample of origin, sequenced in a study of T-cell memory formation after mild COVID-19. TCRdb reprocessed the 5' RACE reads via MiXCR and lists one record per CDR3 protein. The sample contains 470,000 or so distinct CDR3 sequences, 20% to 30% of which appear only once. The sample was PBMCs or a T cell subset sorted from them (not recorded which). The source is an adult woman who had mild COVID-19 (a few samples of this study predate the infection). Cell type and time point are not known.

The chain uses TRBV7-6 and TRBJ2-1; D might be TRBD1 (7 bases). CDR1 and CDR2 (germline): SGHVS, FNYEAQ. The CDR3 covers 14 residues. V dropped 7 bases and J dropped 5 bases, with 15 bases sitting between them. The CDR3 reads CASIGGGLDNEQFF. The CDR3 DNA reads as TGTGCCAGCATAGGAGGGGGCCTTGACAATGAGCAGTTCTTC. Based on the CDR3 plus reference TRBV7-6 and TRBJ2-1, the full variable domain is GAGVSQSPRYKVTKRGQDVALRCDPISGHVSLYWYRQALGQGPEFLTYFNYEAQQDKSGLPNDRFSAERPEGSISTLTIQRTEQRDSAMYRCASIGGGLDNEQFFGPGTRLTVL.

This chain links TRBV28 with TRBJ2-3; D not certain. The CDR3 totals 17 residues. V was pared by 7 bases and J by 0 bases, with 20 bases between. The germline gives CDR1 MDHEN, CDR2 SYDVKM. Here the CDR3 DNA reads TGTGCCAGCAAGGGTTGGGGTCAATTCGGAAGCACAGATACGCAGTATTTT. Translation: CASKGWGQFGSTDTQYF.

The chain links TRBV6-5 to TRBJ2-1, with a possible D match to TRBD2 (5 bases). This CDR3 is 15 amino acids long. The ends were cut back, 0 bases at V and 5 bases at J, with 11 bases in the middle. CDR1 and CDR2 (germline): MNHEY, SVGAGI. The CDR3 sequence is CASSYSPGRNNEQFF. The CDR3 DNA is TGTGCCAGCAGTTACTCGCCGGGAAGGAACAATGAGCAGTTCTTC.

V usage is TRBV20-1 and J usage is TRBJ2-5, with D maybe TRBD1 (6 bases). Germline CDR1 and CDR2: DFQATT and SNEGSKA (reference sequence). There are 14 residues in the CDR3. Trimming pared 0 bases from V and 3 bases from J, leaving 11 bases between. The DNA of the CDR3 is TGCAGTGCTAGAGAGGGGGCTAGCAAAGAGACCCAGTACTTC. This codes for CSAREGASKETQYF.

CDR3 in DNA: TGTGCCAGCAGTGATTCAGGGTCCTATGGCTACACCTTC. Translated, it gives CASSDSGSYGYTF. The chain is built from TRBV2 and TRBJ1-2; a weak D match, TRBD1 (5 bases). There are 13 residues in the CDR3. Germline CDR1 reads SNHLY; CDR2 reads FYNNEI. V lost 3 bases and J 4 bases, leaving 9 bases between the germline ends.

The chain joins TRBV25-1 to TRBJ2-5, with D perhaps TRBD2 (6 bases). V dropped 2 bases and J dropped 4 bases, with 8 bases sitting between them. The CDR3 extends over 13 amino acids. From germline, CDR1 is MGHDK and CDR2 SYGVNS. This chain's CDR3 is CASSEQGGETQYF. The CDR3 DNA is TGTGCCAGCAGTGAACAGGGAGGAGAGACCCAGTACTTC. Full variable domain (rest looked up from reference TRBV25-1 and TRBJ2-5): EADIYQTPRYLVIGTGKKITLECSQTMGHDKMYWYQQDPGMELHLIHYSYGVNSTEKGDLSSESTVSRIRTEHFPLTLESARPSHTSQYLCASSEQGGETQYFGPGTRLLVL.

This clonotype came up a few times. The J gene is TRBJ2-4, the V gene TRBV6-1; 9 positions match TRBD2. With V trimmed by 7 bases and J by 6 bases, 10 bases remained unmatched. The CDR3 covers 15 residues. Per the germline V gene, CDR1 is MNHNS and CDR2 is SASEGT. CDR3 amino acids: CASNSGGQTRNIQYF. The CDR3 nucleotides read TGTGCCAGCAACAGCGGGGGGCAGACCCGAAACATTCAGTACTTC.

J is TRBJ2-7 and V is TRBV6-6; TRBD1 aligns across 9 bases. This CDR3 comprises 15 residues. Looked up from germline, CDR1 is MNHNY and CDR2 is SVGAGI (reference sequence). V lost 4 bases and J lost 2; bases outside the gene matches: 6. Written as DNA, the CDR3 is TGTGCCAGCAGTTTACAGGGACAGGGAACCTACGAGCAGTACTTC. Protein sequence: CASSLQGQGTYEQYF.

The rearrangement joins TRBV20-1 to TRBJ2-5; the D gene is possibly TRBD2 (7 bases). The CDR3 totals 14 residues. From germline, CDR1 is DFQATT and CDR2 SNEGSKA (reference sequence). The CDR3 is CSAGRGGSQETQYF. CDR3 nucleotide sequence: TGCAGCGCGGGCAGGGGAGGGAGCCAAGAGACCCAGTACTTC.

The sample holds a few counts of this clonotype. V is TRBV20-1 and J is TRBJ2-1, with D perhaps TRBD1 (6 bases). The CDR3 sequence is 15 residues long. Trimming cost V 1 base and J 7 bases, with 17 bases left between them. Germline assignment: CDR1 DFQATT and CDR2 SNEGSKA (reference sequence). DNA of the CDR3: TGCAGTGCTAGAGCCCCTCTGGGCAGGGGAAATGAGCAGTTCTTC. Translation: CSARAPLGRGNEQFF.

This chain connects TRBV9 to TRBJ2-2; 8 bases are shared with TRBD1. This CDR3 spans 15 amino acids. The ends lost 0 bases at V and 4 bases at J; junction bases unmatched: 2. Germline CDR1 is SGDLS and CDR2 is YYNGEE. The CDR3 spells CASSVVGTGTGELFF. The CDR3 coding sequence is TGTGCCAGCAGCGTAGTTGGGACAGGCACCGGGGAGCTGTTTTTT.

In this sample, this clonotype turned up a few times. V usage is TRBV9 and J usage is TRBJ2-3; 11 nucleotides agree with TRBD2. Losses at the gene ends were 1 base for V and 0 bases for J; bases not matched to a gene: 7. The CDR3 has 18 residues. In germline, CDR1 is SGDLS, CDR2 YYNGEE. CDR3 DNA: TGTGCCAGCAGCGTACCCCTAGCGGGGGGCCACAGCACAGATACGCAGTATTTT. This codes for CASSVPLAGGHSTDTQYF.

This clonotype was seen many times. The chain links TRBV24-1 to TRBJ2-1; 8 positions agree with TRBD2. This CDR3 is built from 14 residues. Trimming at V came to 3 bases and at J to 5 bases, leaving 2 bases not matched to a gene. Germline assignment: CDR1 KGHDR and CDR2 SFDVKD. CDR3 region: CATSDPAGDNEQFF. In DNA, the CDR3 is TGTGCCACCAGTGATCCAGCGGGGGACAATGAGCAGTTCTTC.

As for this clonotype: One end of the junction does not line up with germline, which may come from a read error. The V gene is TRBV29-1, the J gene TRBJ2-5, with 8 nucleotides matching TRBD1. This CDR3 is 11 amino acids long. Germline assignment: CDR1 SQVTM and CDR2 ANQGSEA. CDR3 sequence reads: CSDRTGPFTHF. In DNA form, the CDR3 reads TGCAGCGACCGGACAGGGCCGTTTACTCACTTC.

This clonotype occurred a few times. This sequence joins TRBV7-2 and TRBJ2-7; 7 bases fit TRBD1. Germline values: CDR1 SGHTA, CDR2 FQGNSA. The CDR3 spans 16 residues. J was trimmed by 4 bases and V by 5 bases; bases with no gene match: 14. The CDR3 loop reads CASSLKSGTVAYEQYF. In DNA form, the CDR3 reads TGTGCCAGCAGCCTAAAATCCGGGACAGTGGCGTACGAGCAGTACTTC.

This clonotype was detected only a few times. The rearrangement links TRBV2 to TRBJ2-5; D possibly corresponds to TRBD2 (7 bases). The CDR3 spans 13 residues. CDR1 and CDR2 from the germline V gene are SNHLY and FYNNEI. The V end lost 8 bases, the J end lost 4 bases, and 14 bases lay between the germline ends. CDR3 nucleotides: TGTGCCAGCTCGGGGGGCTTGGGAGAGACCCAGTACTTC. Translating it yields CASSGGLGETQYF.

In its sample, this clonotype was seen a few times. The chain links TRBV15 to TRBJ2-1; maybe TRBD2 (6 bases). With 0 bases removed from V and 5 bases from J, the gap between germline ends came to 14 bases. The CDR3 consists of 16 residues. Germline V gives CDR1 LNHNV, CDR2 YYDKDF (reference sequence). The CDR3 nucleotides are TGTGCCACCAGCAGAGATGCTACTAGCAGTAACAATGAGCAGTTCTTC. The encoded protein is CATSRDATSSNNEQFF. Based on the CDR3 plus reference TRBV15 and TRBJ2-1, the full variable domain is DAMVIQNPRYQVTQFGKPVTLSCSQTLNHNVMYWYQQKSSQAPKLLFHYYDKDFNNEADTPDNFQSRRPNTSFCFLDIRSPGLGDTAMYLCATSRDATSSNNEQFFGPGTRLTVL.

CDR3 DNA sequence: TGCAGTGCTAGAAAAAGACCTACCTACGAGCAGTACTTC. It specifies CSARKRPTYEQYF. The chain is built from TRBV20-1 and TRBJ2-7; no firm D call. The CDR3 runs to 13 residues. Trimming pared 2 bases from V and 2 bases from J, leaving 10 bases between. Germline CDR1 DFQATT, CDR2 SNEGSKA (reference sequence).

The chain combines TRBV6-6 with TRBJ1-1; tentative D call: TRBD1 (5 bases). V lost 0 bases and J lost 5, with 10 bases in between. The CDR3 spans 14 residues. From germline, CDR1 is MNHNY and CDR2 SVGAGI (reference sequence). The CDR3 here is CASSYSAGNTEAFF. The DNA for the CDR3 is TGTGCCAGCAGTTACTCGGCAGGGAATACTGAAGCTTTCTTT.

The chain recombines TRBV5-1 with TRBJ1-4; 10 bases match TRBD1. Germline V lookup: CDR1 SGHRS, CDR2 YFSETQ. CDR3 length: 18 amino acids. Trimming took 3 bases from V and 0 from J; bases not matched to a gene: 8. CDR3 sequence reads: CASSWGTGTGATNEKLFF. Written as DNA, the CDR3 is TGCGCCAGCAGCTGGGGGACCGGGACAGGGGCAACTAATGAAAAACTGTTTTTT.

In this sample, this clonotype turned up a few times. CDR3 amino acids: CAISERAHGYTF. The CDR3 nucleotides read TGTGCCATCAGTGAGAGGGCGCATGGCTACACCTTC. The chain is built from TRBV10-3 and TRBJ1-2; D ambiguous. The ends were cut back, 2 bases at V and 6 bases at J, with 7 bases in the middle. The CDR3 consists of 12 residues. Germline CDR1 and CDR2: ENHRY and SYGVKD.